These T cell receptor beta chains were read from a single sample in a study of blood T cell repertoires in COVID-19. The repertoire was sequenced with immunoSEQ multiplex PCR; TCRdb's copy has only in-frame clones and lacks some. The table includes 45,000 to 55,000 clones, under 90% detected once. The sequencing sample was made of peripheral blood. All receptors come from a middle-aged man with acute or convalescent COVID-19. The CDR3 runs from the conserved cysteine through the conserved F or W.

j_gene: TRBJ1-2
v_gene: TRBV27
CDR3aa: CASSFGRDYGYTF

j_gene: TRBJ1-1
v_gene: TRBV7-9
CDR3aa: CASSAGHKTGAFF

j_gene: TRBJ1-2
v_gene: TRBV24-1
CDR3aa: CATRGKGNYGYTF

j_gene: TRBJ1-2
v_gene: TRBV5-5
CDR3aa: CASSQDPTRNYGYTF

j_gene: TRBJ1-2
v_gene: TRBV19
CDR3aa: CASSPRQTTGYGYTF

j_gene: TRBJ2-1
v_gene: TRBV13
CDR3aa: CASSPRLAGGPVEQFF

j_gene: TRBJ2-2
v_gene: TRBV21-1
CDR3aa: CAAPKARGDTGELFF

j_gene: TRBJ1-1
v_gene: TRBV12-3/TRBV12-4
CDR3aa: CASPFGRERAFF

j_gene: TRBJ2-1
v_gene: TRBV7-9
CDR3aa: CASGLLNEQFF

j_gene: TRBJ2-7
v_gene: TRBV11-2
CDR3aa: CASSSGTSVSEQYF

j_gene: TRBJ2-1
v_gene: TRBV7-2
CDR3aa: CASSPDPSSDEQFF

j_gene: TRBJ2-3
v_gene: TRBV30
CDR3aa: CAWSFGADTQYF

j_gene: TRBJ1-1
v_gene: TRBV16
CDR3aa: CASSRTSNTEAFF

j_gene: TRBJ2-5
v_gene: TRBV19
CDR3aa: CASSMGGKETQYF

j_gene: TRBJ1-5
v_gene: TRBV2
CDR3aa: CASVGEVGQPQHF

j_gene: TRBJ2-7
v_gene: TRBV5-1
CDR3aa: CASSFLRGWRVRGYEQYF

j_gene: TRBJ2-3
v_gene: TRBV5-1
CDR3aa: CASSSPLGGDTQYF

j_gene: TRBJ2-5
v_gene: TRBV11-1
CDR3aa: CASSTLASGGETQYF

j_gene: TRBJ2-5
v_gene: TRBV5-1
CDR3aa: CASSLDTGGRETQYF

j_gene: TRBJ2-7
v_gene: TRBV7-3
CDR3aa: CASSLTGEGNYYEQYF

j_gene: TRBJ2-2
v_gene: TRBV19
CDR3aa: CASSPQGTGELFF

j_gene: TRBJ2-7
v_gene: TRBV2
CDR3aa: CASSEGVVSDEQYF

j_gene: TRBJ2-3
v_gene: TRBV27
CDR3aa: CASSRDSRITDTQYF

j_gene: TRBJ2-3
v_gene: TRBV6-1
CDR3aa: CASSEAPIRADTQYF

j_gene: TRBJ1-1
v_gene: TRBV5-1
CDR3aa: CASSLDWVGDTEAFF

j_gene: TRBJ1-6
v_gene: TRBV5-1
CDR3aa: CASSVGDRGSYNSPLHF

j_gene: TRBJ2-3
v_gene: TRBV27
CDR3aa: CASSLWRGDTDTQYF

j_gene: TRBJ2-2
v_gene: TRBV2
CDR3aa: CASSTGTGATGELFF

j_gene: TRBJ2-1
v_gene: TRBV7-9
CDR3aa: CASSTWTGGNIDEQFF

j_gene: TRBJ2-7
v_gene: TRBV6-5
CDR3aa: CASIREGTLYEQYF

j_gene: TRBJ2-1
v_gene: TRBV19
CDR3aa: CASHTGSTYNEQFF

j_gene: TRBJ2-1
v_gene: TRBV19
CDR3aa: CASSIAGEDEQFF

j_gene: TRBJ2-7
v_gene: TRBV18
CDR3aa: CASSPRQGAMYEQYF

j_gene: TRBJ2-4
v_gene: TRBV3-1/TRBV3-2
CDR3aa: CASSQDTSGRAKNIQYF

j_gene: TRBJ1-1
v_gene: TRBV15
CDR3aa: CATSGGRQGRTEAFF

j_gene: TRBJ2-3
v_gene: TRBV11-2
CDR3aa: CASSHEGRGDVDTQYF

j_gene: TRBJ2-5
v_gene: TRBV5-4
CDR3aa: CASSELTGGLETQYF

j_gene: TRBJ2-3
v_gene: TRBV9
CDR3aa: CASTRLGGGGPHDTQYF

j_gene: TRBJ1-5
v_gene: TRBV29-1
CDR3aa: CSVKQGGSGNQPQHF

j_gene: TRBJ2-1
v_gene: TRBV6-2/TRBV6-3
CDR3aa: CASSHAPRRDEQFF

j_gene: TRBJ2-3
v_gene: TRBV25-1
CDR3aa: CASSDFGTTGADTQYF

j_gene: TRBJ1-1
v_gene: TRBV27
CDR3aa: CASSSIGFTTYTEAFF

j_gene: TRBJ2-4
v_gene: TRBV28
CDR3aa: CASSEGAAKNIQYF

j_gene: TRBJ2-3
v_gene: TRBV2
CDR3aa: CASSEYWTGGTDTQYF

j_gene: TRBJ2-7
v_gene: TRBV5-5
CDR3aa: CASRKPGESGEQYF

j_gene: TRBJ2-7
v_gene: TRBV7-8
CDR3aa: CASSFYLAGGPGEQYF

j_gene: TRBJ2-7
v_gene: TRBV10-2
CDR3aa: CASRPGQGSEQYF

j_gene: TRBJ2-5
v_gene: TRBV7-8
CDR3aa: CASSSGTGGETQYF

j_gene: TRBJ2-7
v_gene: TRBV4-2
CDR3aa: CASSPGLAGGTPYEQYF

j_gene: TRBJ1-2
v_gene: TRBV6-5
CDR3aa: CASLPGGRENYGYTF

j_gene: TRBJ2-4
v_gene: TRBV6-5
CDR3aa: CASSYSRNPPKNIQYF

j_gene: TRBJ2-7
v_gene: TRBV4-2
CDR3aa: CASSQSGGPEQYF

j_gene: TRBJ2-3
v_gene: TRBV7-3
CDR3aa: CASTSSGGDTQYF